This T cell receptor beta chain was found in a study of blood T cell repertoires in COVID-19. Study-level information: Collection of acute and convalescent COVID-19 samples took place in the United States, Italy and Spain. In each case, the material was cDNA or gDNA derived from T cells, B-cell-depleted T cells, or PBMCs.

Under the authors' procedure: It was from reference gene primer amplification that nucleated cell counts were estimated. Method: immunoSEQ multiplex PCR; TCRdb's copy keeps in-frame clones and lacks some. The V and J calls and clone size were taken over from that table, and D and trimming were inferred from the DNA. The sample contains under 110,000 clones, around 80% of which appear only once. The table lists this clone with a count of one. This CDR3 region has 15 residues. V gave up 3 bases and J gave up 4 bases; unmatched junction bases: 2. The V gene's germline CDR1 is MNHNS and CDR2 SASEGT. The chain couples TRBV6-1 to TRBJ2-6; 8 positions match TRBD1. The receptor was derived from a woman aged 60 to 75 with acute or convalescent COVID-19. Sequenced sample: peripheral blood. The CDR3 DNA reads TGTGCCAGCAGTGACAGGGGGCTGGGGGCCAACGTCCTGACTTTC. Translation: CASSDRGLGANVLTF.